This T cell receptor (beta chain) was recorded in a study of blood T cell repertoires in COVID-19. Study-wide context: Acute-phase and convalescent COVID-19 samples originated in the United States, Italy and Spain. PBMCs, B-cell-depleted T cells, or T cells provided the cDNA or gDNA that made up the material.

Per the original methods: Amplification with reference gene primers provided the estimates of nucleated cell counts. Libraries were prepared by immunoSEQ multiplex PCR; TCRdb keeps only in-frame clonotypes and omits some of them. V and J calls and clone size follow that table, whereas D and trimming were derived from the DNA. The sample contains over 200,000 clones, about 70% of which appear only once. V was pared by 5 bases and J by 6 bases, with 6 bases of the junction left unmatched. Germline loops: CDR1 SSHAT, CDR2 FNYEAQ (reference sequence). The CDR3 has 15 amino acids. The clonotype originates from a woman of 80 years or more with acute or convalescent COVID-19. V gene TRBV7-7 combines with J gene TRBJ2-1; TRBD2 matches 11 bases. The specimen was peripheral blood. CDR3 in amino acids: CASSPLAGAINEQFF. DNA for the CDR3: TGTGCCAGCAGCCCACTAGCGGGAGCGATCAATGAGCAGTTCTTC. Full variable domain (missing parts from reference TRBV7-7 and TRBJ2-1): GAGVSQSPRYKVTKRGQDVTLRCDPISSHATLYWYQQALGQGPEFLTYFNYEAQPDKSGLPSDRFSAERPEGSISTLTIQRTEQRDSAMYRCASSPLAGAINEQFFGPGTRLTVL.